This TCR beta chain stems from a study of shared clonotypes between healthy human individuals. Germline-derived CDR1 and CDR2 are MDHEN and SYDVKM. V was cut by 6 bases and J by 8 bases, with 16 bases left in between. This CDR3 spans 13 amino acids. Only Caucasian adults living in Nashville, Tennessee served as donors. Notes on this clone: What it recognizes is unknown.

An assay was performed, and its level was deep. Data came from immunoSEQ multiplex PCR; TCRdb stores just in-frame clones and leaves some out. The data hold hundreds of thousands of clones, with 90% to 96% observed a single time. Study results and limitations: Across four donors, naive CD4 shared around 5.3%, naive CD8 over 3%, memory CD4 about 2.4%, memory CD8 under 0.5%. A generally larger estimated richness was seen in naive subsets than in memory subsets.

Sequenced: naive CD4+ T cells sorted from blood. Subset: CD45RA+ positively selected. The rearrangement uses TRBV28 and TRBJ1-2; D is perhaps TRBD1 (5 bases). The sequence was collected from a woman younger than 45 in good health. The CDR3 region has the DNA TGTGCCAGCAGCCCGGGGACTGAAAGGGGCTACACCTTC. This encodes CASSPGTERGYTF.